In its sample, the clone carrying this T cell receptor (beta chain) was seen a few times. Its antigen is unidentified. There are 15 residues in the CDR3. Germline lookup yields CDR1 SGHTA and CDR2 FQGNSA. The trim removed 5 bases at V and 0 bases at J, leaving 6 bases unmatched. This entry comes from a study of T-cell memory formation after mild COVID-19. Study in general: Across donors, TCR clusters were largely donor specific.

TCRdb reanalysed the 5' RACE reads using MiXCR and keeps one entry per CDR3 protein. Of about 600,000 distinct CDR3 sequences in the sample, about a fifth were seen once. Study outcomes and limitations: The study found contracting CD4+ clones mainly in CM and EM and contracting CD8+ clones in EMRA.

Sequenced sample: PBMCs or a T cell subset sorted from them (not recorded which). The clonotype was recovered from an adult woman who had mild COVID-19 (a few samples of this study predate the infection). Cell type and time point are not known. The chain links TRBV7-2 to TRBJ1-1; 7 nucleotides match TRBD1. CDR3 in DNA: TGTGCCAGCAGCCTACAGGGACAGTTGAACACTGAAGCTTTCTTT. Translated: CASSLQGQLNTEAFF.